A selection of T cell receptor beta chains follows, all from one sample in a study of cytomegalovirus exposure and HLA in healthy donors. Sequenced by immunoSEQ multiplex PCR; TCRdb stores in-frame clones only, minus some. There are about 150,000 clones in the sample; over 70% occur only once, and under 15% lies in the top ten. Sequenced input: PBMCs. The receptor source for this set is a woman aged 40 to 49 in good health and CMV-seronegative. The CDR3 runs from the conserved cysteine through the conserved F or W. A D gene is named only where the DNA matches it firmly. Clone size is stated in some rows and not others, as once, few, many or a class when expanded.

CDR3 length	V gene	D gene	J gene	clone size	CDR3 DNA	CDR3 protein
15	TRBV5-1	TRBD2	TRBJ2-1	once	TGCGCCAGCAGCCGGACTAGCGGTTCCTACAATGAGCAGTTCTTC	CASSRTSGSYNEQFF
20	TRBV5-5	-	TRBJ2-7	-	TGTGCCAGCAGCTCCCAAAGGAGTTTGGCGGGCCTAGCCGCCTCCTACGAGCAGTACTTC	CASSSQRSLAGLAASYEQYF
14	TRBV30	TRBD2	TRBJ2-3	few	TGTGCCTGGAGTGCCGGGGGGGCCGGTTATACGCAGTATTTT	CAWSAGGAGYTQYF
13	TRBV28	-	TRBJ1-2	-	TGTGCCAGCAGGCCACAGGGTGCGGATGGCTACACCTTC	CASRPQGADGYTF
16	TRBV7-9	-	TRBJ2-2	-	TGTGCCAGCAGCTTAGCTTGGGGCAGTAACACCGGGGAGCTGTTTTTT	CASSLAWGSNTGELFF
12	TRBV7-9	-	TRBJ2-7	-	TGTTCCAGCAGCCCAGGGACCTACGAGCAGTACTTC	CSSSPGTYEQYF
14	TRBV30	-	TRBJ2-3	-	TGTGCCTGGACGTGGGCTGGTTTCTCAGATACGCAGTATTTT	CAWTWAGFSDTQYF
15	TRBV28	-	TRBJ1-2	-	TGTGCCAGCAACCCCTTAGGCCGAGGCTCCTATGGCTACACCTTC	CASNPLGRGSYGYTF
14	TRBV19	-	TRBJ2-5	-	TGTGCCAGTAGTATCGCGGCTAGTGCAGAGACCCAGTACTTC	CASSIAASAETQYF
14	TRBV27	-	TRBJ2-7	-	TGTGCCAGCAGCCGTCAGGGGCAGTCCTACGAGCAGTACTTC	CASSRQGQSYEQYF
14	TRBV7-2	-	TRBJ2-4	few	TGTGCCAGCAGTCCGGGGGGCAATATAAACATTCAGTACTTC	CASSPGGNINIQYF
16	TRBV4-3	TRBD2	TRBJ2-3	-	TGCGCCAGCAGCCAAGATATTAGCGGGAGCACAGATACGCAGTATTTT	CASSQDISGSTDTQYF
11	TRBV7-2	-	TRBJ2-7	-	TGTGCCAGCAGCTTAGCCAGGAGGCTGTACTTC	CASSLARRLYF
14	TRBV11-1	TRBD1	TRBJ2-1	-	TGTGCCAGCAGCTTGGGACAGGGCAGGAAAGAGCAGTTCTTC	CASSLGQGRKEQFF